Presented here are 10 T cell receptor beta chains from one specimen sequenced in a study of blood T cell repertoires in COVID-19 (dated by TCRdb to about 2020). Library creation used the immunoSEQ multiplex PCR assay. This immuneACCESS table, as held by TCRdb, lists in-frame sequences with V and J called but not all clones. Of the missing ones, under half trace to an unresolved V gene in checked studies; the others have no known cause. The sample table records roughly 52,000 clones; 70% to 90% of these occur just once. Clones ranked in the top ten supply 12% of the sample. The sequenced sample was peripheral blood. The source is a human donor in a cohort sampled during active COVID-19.

The chain recombines TRBV7-6 with TRBJ2-1; 16 bases fit TRBD2. Per germline, CDR1 SGHVS and CDR2 FNYEAQ. The length of the CDR3 is 16 residues. With 5 bases clipped from V and 7 bases from J, the junction kept 5 bases outside the gene matches. The CDR3 spells CASSNQGLAGGNEQFF. The CDR3 DNA reads as TGTGCCAGCAGCAATCAGGGACTAGCGGGGGGGAATGAGCAGTTCTTC.

The chain carries TRBV18 and TRBJ2-5; a possible D gene is TRBD1 (5 bases). Germline CDR1 KGHSH, CDR2 LQKENI. This CDR3 contains 16 residues. V lost 1 base and J lost 5, with 17 bases in between. The CDR3 bases are TGTGCCAGCTCACCACTCGGCCTTCAGGGTACTGAGACCCAGTACTTC. Its translation: CASSPLGLQGTETQYF.

The CDR3 region is CASGREASYNEQFF. CDR3 sequence (DNA): TGTGCCAGCGGGCGGGAGGCTTCCTACAATGAGCAGTTCTTC. This sequence joins TRBV7-9 and TRBJ2-1; 8 bases are a match to TRBD2. With V trimmed by 8 bases and J by 1 base, 4 bases remained unmatched. CDR1 is SEHNR, CDR2 FQNEAQ, per germline (reference sequence). The CDR3 has 14 residues.

This clone occurred a few times. The gene calls are TRBV5-4 and TRBJ2-5; 7 bases are shared with TRBD1. Germline CDR1 is SGHNT and CDR2 is YYREEE (reference sequence). J gave up 1 base and V 2 bases, and 5 bases lay outside the gene matches. The CDR3 is 15 residues long. The CDR3 loop reads CASSFPTGSQETQYF. The DNA for the CDR3 is TGTGCCAGCAGCTTCCCGACAGGGTCCCAAGAGACCCAGTACTTC.

The V and J genes are TRBV4-1 and TRBJ2-3; the D is unclear. The CDR3 runs to 12 residues. Germline V gene sequence: CDR1 MGHRA, CDR2 YSYEKL. V gave up 3 bases and J gave up 2 bases, with 3 bases separating them. CDR3 DNA sequence: TGCGCCAGCAGCCATAACACAGATACGCAGTATTTT. It specifies CASSHNTDTQYF.

CDR3 sequence (DNA): TGTGCCAGCAGGGATGGACTGGACTACGAGCAGTACTTC. Its protein product is CASRDGLDYEQYF. The chain employs TRBV28 and TRBJ2-7; possibly TRBD2 for D (5 bases). The germline gives CDR1 MDHEN, CDR2 SYDVKM. The CDR3 contains 13 residues. The germline V and J ends were trimmed by 6 bases and 3 bases, with 12 bases remaining between them.

The chain has TRBV5-4 and TRBJ2-1, with 8 bases identical to TRBD2. V shed 4 bases, J shed 6 bases, and the junction held 9 bases outside the gene matches. Germline values: CDR1 SGHNT, CDR2 YYREEE (reference sequence). This CDR3 has 15 amino acids. This CDR3 is CASSGPGLEGNEQFF. As DNA, the CDR3 is TGTGCCAGCAGCGGCCCGGGACTAGAGGGCAATGAGCAGTTCTTC.

The chain is built from TRBV18 and TRBJ1-2, with 9 bases fitting TRBD1. Germline V gene lookup returns CDR1 KGHSH and CDR2 LQKENI. The V and J ends lost 6 bases and 6 bases, in that order; junction bases with no gene match: 5. The CDR3 has 13 residues. This CDR3 is CASSSGTGNGYTF. CDR3 coding DNA: TGTGCCAGCTCGTCCGGGACAGGGAATGGCTACACCTTC.

The rearrangement links TRBV4-2 to TRBJ2-1, with a possible D match to TRBD2 (5 bases). Germline V gives CDR1 LGHNA, CDR2 YNFKEQ. Trimming stripped 4 bases from V and 4 bases from J, with 11 bases between. CDR3 size: 14 residues. CDR3 sequence (DNA): TGTGCCAGCAGCCCGGGGAGCAGTTACAATGAGCAGTTCTTC. It specifies CASSPGSSYNEQFF.

The rearrangement links TRBV28 to TRBJ1-5, with D possibly matching TRBD1 (6 bases). The CDR3 has 11 amino acids. Trimming cost V 2 bases and J 13 bases, with 9 bases left between them. Germline V gives CDR1 MDHEN, CDR2 SYDVKM. As DNA, the CDR3 is TGTGCCAGCAGTTTAAAGGGGGGGCAGCATTTT. It encodes CASSLKGGQHF.